Sequencing of this T cell receptor beta chain was carried out in a study of human T cells and chemical hapten exposure. J lost 7 bases, V lost 1 base, and 5 bases had no gene match. This CDR3 has 16 residues. Germline-derived CDR1 and CDR2 are SNHLY and FYNNEI. Attachment of unique molecular identifiers to individual cDNA molecules was performed in the library. TCRdb reprocessed the 5' RACE reads with MiXCR, giving one entry per CDR3 protein. The sample carries under 150,000 distinct CDR3 sequences, around a fifth recorded once. Researchers extracted total RNA from unfractionated whole blood. This chain connects TRBV2 to TRBJ2-1; 12 bases match TRBD2. This clonotype was obtained from a human donor in good health. The CDR3 nucleotides are TGTGCCAGCAGTGAAGTGGGACTAGCGGGTACTAATGAGCAGTTCTTC. Translation gives CASSEVGLAGTNEQFF. The variable domain in full, completed from reference TRBV2 and TRBJ2-1, reads EPEVTQTPSHQVTQMGQEVILRCVPISNHLYFYWYRQILGQKVEFLVSFYNNEISEKSEIFDDQFSVERPDGSNFTLKIRSTKLEDSAMYFCASSEVGLAGTNEQFFGPGTRLTVL.